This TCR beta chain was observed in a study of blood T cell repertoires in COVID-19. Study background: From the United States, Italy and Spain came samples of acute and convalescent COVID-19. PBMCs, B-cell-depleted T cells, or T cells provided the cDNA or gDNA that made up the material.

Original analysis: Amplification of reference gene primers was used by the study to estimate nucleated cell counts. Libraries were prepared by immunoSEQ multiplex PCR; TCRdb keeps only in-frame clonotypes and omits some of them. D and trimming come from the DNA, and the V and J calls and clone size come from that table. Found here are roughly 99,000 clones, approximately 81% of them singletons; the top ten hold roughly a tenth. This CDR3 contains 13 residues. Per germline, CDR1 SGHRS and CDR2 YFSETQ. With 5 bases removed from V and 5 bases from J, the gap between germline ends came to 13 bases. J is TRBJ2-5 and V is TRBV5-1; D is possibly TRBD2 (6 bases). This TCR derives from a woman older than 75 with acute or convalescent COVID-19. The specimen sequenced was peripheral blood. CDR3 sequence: CASRVTGEETQYF. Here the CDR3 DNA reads TGCGCCAGCAGAGTGACGGGGGAGGAGACCCAGTACTTC. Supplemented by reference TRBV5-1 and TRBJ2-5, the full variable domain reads KAGVTQTPRYLIKTRGQQVTLSCSPISGHRSVSWYQQTPGQGLQFLFEYFSETQRNKGNFPGRFSGRQFSNSRSEMNVSTLELGDSALYLCASRVTGEETQYFGPGTRLLVL.